These T cell receptor beta chains were read from a single sample in a study of T cell repertoires in cytomegalovirus infection. A single record per CDR3 protein comes from TCRdb applying MiXCR to the reads. The sample shows some 320,000 distinct CDR3 sequences, 8% to 9.5% of them seen only once. The sequenced sample was PBMCs. All receptors derive from a human donor in good health (CMV status not recorded). Some clones in this sample may be carry-over from other donors' samples. CDR3s include the opening cysteine and the closing phenylalanine or tryptophan. Fields, in order: clone size, D gene, J gene, V gene, CDR3 DNA, CDR3 protein. The D gene is left open where the match is weak. Only some rows state a clone size, as once, few, many or a class for expanded clones.

abundance: many; d_gene: TRBD2; j_gene: TRBJ2-7; v_gene: TRBV4-3; CDR3nt: TGCGCCAGCAGCCAAGATCCCCTAGCGGGGTACGAGCAGTACTTC; CDR3aa: CASSQDPLAGYEQYF
abundance: many; d_gene: -; j_gene: TRBJ2-5; v_gene: TRBV14; CDR3nt: TGTGCCAGCAGCCAAGACATTTGGCAGCGGGAAGAGACCCAGTACTTC; CDR3aa: CASSQDIWQREETQYF
abundance: -; d_gene: TRBD1; j_gene: TRBJ1-2; v_gene: TRBV6-8; CDR3nt: TGTGCCAGCAGCCGAAAGACAGGGATGAACTATGGCTACACCTTC; CDR3aa: CASSRKTGMNYGYTF
abundance: -; d_gene: -; j_gene: TRBJ2-7; v_gene: TRBV19; CDR3nt: TGTGCCAGTAGTCCAGATTCAGGCTACGAGCAGTACTTC; CDR3aa: CASSPDSGYEQYF
abundance: -; d_gene: -; j_gene: TRBJ2-2; v_gene: TRBV19; CDR3nt: TGTGCCAGTAGTAGCTCAGGGACTCCGAGCACCGGGGAGCTGTTTTTT; CDR3aa: CASSSSGTPSTGELFF
abundance: many; d_gene: -; j_gene: TRBJ1-1; v_gene: TRBV6-8; CDR3nt: TGTGCCAGCAGGTACATGGGGGTCACTGAAGCTTTCTTT; CDR3aa: CASRYMGVTEAFF
abundance: -; d_gene: TRBD2; j_gene: TRBJ2-1; v_gene: TRBV19; CDR3nt: TGTGCCAGTAGTTTAGCGGGAGCCCGAATTGAGCAGTTCTTC; CDR3aa: CASSLAGARIEQFF
abundance: -; d_gene: TRBD2; j_gene: TRBJ2-7; v_gene: TRBV2; CDR3nt: TGTGCCAGCAGTGAAGCGCTTTTACTAGCGAACCACTACGAGCAGTACTTC; CDR3aa: CASSEALLLANHYEQYF
abundance: many; d_gene: -; j_gene: TRBJ2-2; v_gene: TRBV6-6; CDR3nt: TGTGCCAGCAGTTACCACTCGGCGGCGTCGGAGCTGTTTTTT; CDR3aa: CASSYHSAASELFF
abundance: few; d_gene: -; j_gene: TRBJ2-5; v_gene: TRBV7-2; CDR3nt: TGTGCCAGCAGCCTCAATGGGTGGGAGACCCAGTACTTC; CDR3aa: CASSLNGWETQYF
abundance: -; d_gene: TRBD1; j_gene: TRBJ2-1; v_gene: TRBV6-4; CDR3nt: TGTGCCAGCAGTGACTTCCCTACAGGGGTAAGATCCAATGAGCAGTTCTTC; CDR3aa: CASSDFPTGVRSNEQFF
abundance: many; d_gene: -; j_gene: TRBJ1-3; v_gene: TRBV7-2; CDR3nt: TGTGCCAGCAGCGACGGGGCTTGGCCGGGAAACACCATATATTTT; CDR3aa: CASSDGAWPGNTIYF
abundance: few; d_gene: -; j_gene: TRBJ1-1; v_gene: TRBV7-2; CDR3nt: TGTGCCAGCTGCCCCGCGGGGATTGACACTGAAGCTTTCTTT; CDR3aa: CASCPAGIDTEAFF
abundance: many; d_gene: -; j_gene: TRBJ1-5; v_gene: TRBV28; CDR3nt: TGTGCCAGCAGTTTGGGGGAAGTACATCAGCCCCAGCATTTT; CDR3aa: CASSLGEVHQPQHF
abundance: -; d_gene: -; j_gene: TRBJ1-2; v_gene: TRBV6-8; CDR3nt: TGTGCCAGCAGTTACTCGCGCCGGGATCGTCAATCCTTC; CDR3aa: CASSYSRRDRQSF
abundance: many; d_gene: TRBD1; j_gene: TRBJ2-7; v_gene: TRBV7-2; CDR3nt: TGTGCCAGCAGCACCGGACAGGGGGCCTTCGAGCAGTACTTC; CDR3aa: CASSTGQGAFEQYF
abundance: -; d_gene: -; j_gene: TRBJ2-7; v_gene: TRBV6-6; CDR3nt: TGTGCCAGCAGCGACAACCATTACGAGCAGTACTTC; CDR3aa: CASSDNHYEQYF
abundance: -; d_gene: TRBD2; j_gene: TRBJ2-3; v_gene: TRBV12-3/TRBV12-4; CDR3nt: TGTGCCAGCAGTGACCCGGGACTAGCGGGGGGCAGGGATACGCAGTATTTT; CDR3aa: CASSDPGLAGGRDTQYF
abundance: many; d_gene: TRBD1; j_gene: TRBJ2-1; v_gene: TRBV7-2; CDR3nt: TGTGCCAGCAGATTGGACAGGGGGCGAATCAATGAGCAGTTCTTC; CDR3aa: CASRLDRGRINEQFF
abundance: many; d_gene: -; j_gene: TRBJ2-7; v_gene: TRBV7-2; CDR3nt: TGTGCCAGCAGCTTTGGCCAGACGAACTACGAGCAGTACTTC; CDR3aa: CASSFGQTNYEQYF
abundance: -; d_gene: -; j_gene: TRBJ2-5; v_gene: TRBV7-2; CDR3nt: TGTGCCAGCAGCAATAACCGGGAGACCCAGTACTTC; CDR3aa: CASSNNRETQYF
abundance: few; d_gene: -; j_gene: TRBJ1-4; v_gene: TRBV6-2/TRBV6-3; CDR3nt: TGTGCCAGCAGACAGGGCGGTAATGAAAAACTGTTTTTT; CDR3aa: CASRQGGNEKLFF
abundance: many; d_gene: -; j_gene: TRBJ2-7; v_gene: TRBV20-1; CDR3nt: TGCAGTGCTAGAGATCGAAGGGCTTACGAGCAGTACTTC; CDR3aa: CSARDRRAYEQYF
abundance: once; d_gene: TRBD2; j_gene: TRBJ2-4; v_gene: TRBV18; CDR3nt: TGTGCCAGCTCACCACCGGCAGCGGGAGGGCCCAGCAAAAACATTCAGTACTTC; CDR3aa: CASSPPAAGGPSKNIQYF
abundance: few; d_gene: TRBD1; j_gene: TRBJ1-2; v_gene: TRBV18; CDR3nt: TGTGCCAGCTCACCAAAGGGACAGGCGACTTATGGCTACACCTTC; CDR3aa: CASSPKGQATYGYTF
abundance: many; d_gene: TRBD2; j_gene: TRBJ2-5; v_gene: TRBV7-2; CDR3nt: TGTGCCAGCAGCCCATTAGCGGGGAGGGACCAAGAGACCCAGTACTTC; CDR3aa: CASSPLAGRDQETQYF
abundance: few; d_gene: TRBD1; j_gene: TRBJ2-2; v_gene: TRBV6-6; CDR3nt: TGTGCCAGCCGTCAACAGGGGGGCACCGGGGAGCTGTTTTTT; CDR3aa: CASRQQGGTGELFF
abundance: few; d_gene: TRBD2; j_gene: TRBJ2-3; v_gene: TRBV28; CDR3nt: TGTGCCAGCAGTTCCCAAGCGGGAGACGATACGCAGTATTTT; CDR3aa: CASSSQAGDDTQYF
abundance: -; d_gene: -; j_gene: TRBJ2-1; v_gene: TRBV6-6; CDR3nt: TGTGCCAGCAACGGGGGGCGATTTTCCTACAATGAGCAGTTCTTC; CDR3aa: CASNGGRFSYNEQFF
abundance: many; d_gene: -; j_gene: TRBJ2-1; v_gene: TRBV7-2; CDR3nt: TGTGCCAGCAGCTCCGTTCGGGGTGAGCAGTTCTTC; CDR3aa: CASSSVRGEQFF
abundance: many; d_gene: -; j_gene: TRBJ2-4; v_gene: TRBV12-3/TRBV12-4; CDR3nt: TGTGCCAGCAGTCCCCACGAGGCTCGAAACATTCAGTACTTC; CDR3aa: CASSPHEARNIQYF
abundance: -; d_gene: -; j_gene: TRBJ1-5; v_gene: TRBV4-1; CDR3nt: TGCGCCAGCAGCCAAGATCCAGGGTATCAGCCCCAGCATTTT; CDR3aa: CASSQDPGYQPQHF
abundance: many; d_gene: TRBD1; j_gene: TRBJ1-6; v_gene: TRBV4-3; CDR3nt: TGCGCCAGCAGCCAAGATCGACAGGGGGCAAGTAATTCACCCCTCCACTTT; CDR3aa: CASSQDRQGASNSPLHF
abundance: few; d_gene: -; j_gene: TRBJ1-2; v_gene: TRBV7-2; CDR3nt: TGTGCCAGCAACCGGGACGTCATAAATGGCTACACCTTC; CDR3aa: CASNRDVINGYTF
abundance: -; d_gene: -; j_gene: TRBJ2-1; v_gene: TRBV2; CDR3nt: TGTGCCACCAATTTAGGGAAGTTCTTC; CDR3aa: CATNLGKFF
abundance: many; d_gene: -; j_gene: TRBJ2-5; v_gene: TRBV7-2; CDR3nt: TGTGCCAGCAGCACCCGGGGCTCCACCCAAGAGACCCAGTACTTC; CDR3aa: CASSTRGSTQETQYF
abundance: few; d_gene: -; j_gene: TRBJ2-1; v_gene: TRBV6-1; CDR3nt: TGTGCCAGCAACCTAGCGAATTACAATGAGCAGTTCTTC; CDR3aa: CASNLANYNEQFF
abundance: few; d_gene: -; j_gene: TRBJ2-3; v_gene: TRBV29-1; CDR3nt: TGCAGCGTTGTATTGGGCGGGTCTAGCACAGATACGCAGTATTTT; CDR3aa: CSVVLGGSSTDTQYF
abundance: -; d_gene: -; j_gene: TRBJ2-1; v_gene: TRBV19; CDR3nt: TGTGCCAGTAGTATTACAAGCATCTCCTACAATGAGCAGTTCTTC; CDR3aa: CASSITSISYNEQFF
abundance: few; d_gene: TRBD2; j_gene: TRBJ2-1; v_gene: TRBV12-3/TRBV12-4; CDR3nt: TGTGCCAGCAGTTTAGGGACTAGTTCTTTGGATGAGCAGTTCTTC; CDR3aa: CASSLGTSSLDEQFF
abundance: few; d_gene: TRBD2; j_gene: TRBJ2-6; v_gene: TRBV6-8; CDR3nt: TGTGCCAGCAGGGGGGGGACGACTGGGGCCAACGTCCTGACTTTC; CDR3aa: CASRGGTTGANVLTF
abundance: -; d_gene: -; j_gene: TRBJ2-5; v_gene: TRBV20-1; CDR3nt: TGCAGTGCTAGAGATTGGTCAGGCCAAGAGACCCAGAACTTC; CDR3aa: CSARDWSGQETQNF
abundance: -; d_gene: TRBD1; j_gene: TRBJ1-2; v_gene: TRBV12-3/TRBV12-4; CDR3nt: TGTGCCAGCAGTTTTGGGACAGGGGTGTATGGCTACACCTTC; CDR3aa: CASSFGTGVYGYTF
abundance: -; d_gene: TRBD1; j_gene: TRBJ2-1; v_gene: TRBV18; CDR3nt: TGTGCCAGCTCGAGGGGGCCCTACGATGAGCAGTTCTTC; CDR3aa: CASSRGPYDEQFF
abundance: few; d_gene: -; j_gene: TRBJ1-1; v_gene: TRBV27; CDR3nt: TGTGCCAGCACCCCCCCGGGTAGGAGCACTGAAGCTTTCTTT; CDR3aa: CASTPPGRSTEAFF
abundance: many; d_gene: -; j_gene: TRBJ1-2; v_gene: TRBV20-1; CDR3nt: TGCAGTGCTAGTGGCAGGGTTGACTATGGCTACACCTTC; CDR3aa: CSASGRVDYGYTF
abundance: few; d_gene: TRBD2; j_gene: TRBJ2-1; v_gene: TRBV6-5; CDR3nt: TGTGCCAGCAGTGCCGTCAAACTAGCGGGAGTTTACAATGAGCAGTTCTTC; CDR3aa: CASSAVKLAGVYNEQFF
abundance: many; d_gene: TRBD2; j_gene: TRBJ2-3; v_gene: TRBV7-2; CDR3nt: TGTGCCAGCAGCTCCCTAGGCGGGAGGGCCAAAGCAGATACGCAGTATTTT; CDR3aa: CASSSLGGRAKADTQYF
abundance: many; d_gene: -; j_gene: TRBJ2-7; v_gene: TRBV7-2; CDR3nt: TGTGCCAGCAGCCCCCGGGTTTACGAGCAGTACTTC; CDR3aa: CASSPRVYEQYF
abundance: many; d_gene: -; j_gene: TRBJ2-7; v_gene: TRBV6-1; CDR3nt: TGTGCCAGCAGTGAAAATGAAAGGACCGTTTCCTTAATCTTCTACGAGCAGTACTTC; CDR3aa: CASSENERTVSLIFYEQYF
abundance: -; d_gene: -; j_gene: TRBJ1-1; v_gene: TRBV20-1; CDR3nt: TGCAGTGCTACGGACGGGGGTCTGAACACTGAAGCTTTCTTT; CDR3aa: CSATDGGLNTEAFF
abundance: few; d_gene: -; j_gene: TRBJ1-1; v_gene: TRBV12-5; CDR3nt: TGTGCTAGTGGTTTAGCGGGCTACACTGAAGCTTTCTTT; CDR3aa: CASGLAGYTEAFF
abundance: -; d_gene: TRBD1; j_gene: TRBJ2-7; v_gene: TRBV20-1; CDR3nt: TGCAGTGCTGTCAAAACAGGGGCTACCTACGAGCAGTACTTC; CDR3aa: CSAVKTGATYEQYF
abundance: many; d_gene: TRBD1; j_gene: TRBJ2-3; v_gene: TRBV27; CDR3nt: TGTGCCAGCAGTAATAGGGGGCCGGCTAGCACAGATACGCAGTATTTT; CDR3aa: CASSNRGPASTDTQYF
abundance: many; d_gene: -; j_gene: TRBJ2-5; v_gene: TRBV7-6; CDR3nt: TGTGCCAGCAGCTTAGTTTCCGGCTGGGAGACCCAGTACTTC; CDR3aa: CASSLVSGWETQYF
abundance: few; d_gene: -; j_gene: TRBJ2-7; v_gene: TRBV6-2/TRBV6-3; CDR3nt: TGTGCCAGCAGGGGAGGACAGACCTACGAGCAGTACTTC; CDR3aa: CASRGGQTYEQYF
abundance: few; d_gene: -; j_gene: TRBJ1-5; v_gene: TRBV11-2; CDR3nt: TGTGCCAGCAGCTTAGTTAGTTCCGATCAGCCCCAGCATTTT; CDR3aa: CASSLVSSDQPQHF
abundance: many; d_gene: TRBD2; j_gene: TRBJ2-3; v_gene: TRBV27; CDR3nt: TGTGCCAGCAGTTTAAGAGGCGTGGGGAGGGGCACAGATACGCAGTATTTT; CDR3aa: CASSLRGVGRGTDTQYF